The 10 T cell receptor beta chains below all came from one sample that was sequenced in a study of shared clonotypes between healthy human individuals. The assay was immunoSEQ multiplex PCR, and TCRdb's table has in-frame clones only and misses some. The profile shows 2 million to 2.5 million clones, approximately 94% of them singletons. Sequencing was carried out using naive CD4+ T cells sorted from blood. Stated subset: CD45RA+ positively selected. The receptors derive from a man aged 18 to 30 in good health.

The rearrangement uses TRBV11-3 and TRBJ2-2; D is perhaps TRBD2 (6 bases). Trimming cost V 0 bases and J 4 bases, with 12 bases left between them. This CDR3 region has 16 residues. Germline CDR1 reads SGHNT; CDR2 reads YENEEA. The CDR3 nucleotides are TGTGCCAGCAGCTTAGATCTGGGAGGAAGCACCGGGGAGCTGTTTTTT. Translation gives CASSLDLGGSTGELFF.

V usage is TRBV5-1 and J usage is TRBJ2-3; 7 nucleotides line up with TRBD2. J lost 5 bases, V lost 7 bases, and 13 bases had no gene match. Germline CDR1 and CDR2: SGHRS and YFSETQ. CDR3 length: 15 amino acids. In nucleotides, the CDR3 is TGCGCCAGCCGCTCGGGGAGGGCCCTCGGAGATACGCAGTATTTT. It is translated as CASRSGRALGDTQYF.

This chain links TRBV5-6 with TRBJ1-2, with D perhaps TRBD1 (6 bases). The V gene's germline CDR1 is SGHDT and CDR2 YYEEEE. CDR3 length equals 12 residues. Trimming removed 3 bases at V and 12 bases at J, with 15 bases between. The chain's CDR3 is CASSWDQGLNTF. CDR3 DNA: TGTGCCAGCAGCTGGGACCAGGGGCTAAACACCTTC.

This chain links TRBV5-1 with TRBJ1-6; the match to TRBD1 covers 10 bases. CDR3 length: 16 amino acids. Germline-derived CDR1 and CDR2 are SGHRS and YFSETQ. The trim removed 4 bases at V and 8 bases at J, leaving 9 bases unmatched. The CDR3 DNA follows: TGCGCCAGCAGCCAAGGGACCGGGACAGGGGATTCACCCCTCCACTTT. Translated, it gives CASSQGTGTGDSPLHF. Full variable domain (rest looked up from reference TRBV5-1 and TRBJ1-6): KAGVTQTPRYLIKTRGQQVTLSCSPISGHRSVSWYQQTPGQGLQFLFEYFSETQRNKGNFPGRFSGRQFSNSRSEMNVSTLELGDSALYLCASSQGTGTGDSPLHFGNGTRLTVT.

This sequence joins TRBV11-2 and TRBJ2-7; D is unclear. With 4 bases removed from V and 3 bases from J, the gap between germline ends came to 7 bases. CDR3 length: 12 amino acids. The germline V gene encodes CDR1 SGHAT and CDR2 FQNNGV. CDR3 bases: TGTGCCAGCAGCTCGGATAACTACGAGCAGTACTTC. It yields the protein CASSSDNYEQYF.

The chain has TRBV7-8 and TRBJ1-6; D is possibly TRBD1 (5 bases). Trimming shortened V by 1 base and J by 8 bases, and 15 bases separated the two germline ends. There are 16 residues in the CDR3. Germline CDR1 SGHVS, CDR2 FQNEAQ. This chain's CDR3 is CASSLVSGSGHSPLHF. DNA for the CDR3: TGTGCCAGCAGCTTAGTTAGTGGGTCAGGGCATTCACCCCTCCACTTT.

The J gene is TRBJ1-2, the V gene TRBV6-5; D remains unclear. CDR1 and CDR2 (germline): MNHEY, SVGAGI. The CDR3 sequence is 13 residues long. V shed 7 bases and J shed 4 bases, with 13 bases lying between them. The CDR3 reads CASTLGIGYGYTF. The CDR3 DNA is TGTGCCAGCACCCTGGGAATTGGCTATGGCTACACCTTC.

The chain employs TRBV6-1 and TRBJ2-3; 7 bases are a match to TRBD1. There are 15 residues in the CDR3. The germline V gene encodes CDR1 MNHNS and CDR2 SASEGT. J gave up 0 bases and V 6 bases, and 6 bases lay outside the gene matches. CDR3 residues: CASRGTGQSTDTQYF. The CDR3 nucleotides read TGTGCCAGCAGGGGAACGGGACAGAGCACAGATACGCAGTATTTT.

The gene calls are TRBV6-1 and TRBJ1-6; possible D gene TRBD1, 5 bases. Germline V gene data show CDR1 as MNHNS and CDR2 as SASEGT. V was pared by 8 bases and J by 7 bases, with 12 bases between. This CDR3 region has 13 residues. In nucleotides, the CDR3 is TGTGCCAGCCTCCGGGACGCGAATTCACCCCTCCACTTT. Its protein is CASLRDANSPLHF.

Concerning this clone itself: Other nucleotide sequences from this sample produce the same CDR3. The chain recombines TRBV5-1 with TRBJ2-7; 7 nucleotides agree with TRBD2. J gave up 4 bases and V 0 bases, and 4 bases lay outside the gene matches. The CDR3 totals 14 residues. Germline V gene sequence: CDR1 SGHRS, CDR2 YFSETQ. In DNA form, the CDR3 reads TGCGCCAGCAGCTTGGGTGGGAGGGAATACGAGCAGTACTTC. Translated, it gives CASSLGGREYEQYF.